This TCR beta chain is drawn from a study of a mutant IDH1 vaccine in newly diagnosed glioma. Repertoires were generated with immunoSEQ multiplex PCR, while TCRdb's copy carries only in-frame clones and drops some. Of roughly 68,000 clones in the sample, 75% to 85% were seen once. Stated time point: baseline, week 1 (first vaccination visit). Treatment in this sample: pre-vaccination baseline after standard-of-care therapy. The clonotype originates from a man in his fifties with glioma. Sequenced material: PBMCs, taken from a glioma patient treated with radiotherapy, temozolomide or both.

The DNA of the CDR3 is TGTGCCAGCAGCCTAGGGACAGGGATGGTTCTACCCCAGCATTTT. Translated: CASSLGTGMVLPQHF. The rearrangement uses TRBV7-2 and TRBJ1-5; 9 bases line up with TRBD1. Germline V gives CDR1 SGHTA, CDR2 FQGNSA. This CDR3 has 15 amino acids. Trimming at V came to 5 bases and at J to 10 bases, leaving 12 bases not matched to a gene.